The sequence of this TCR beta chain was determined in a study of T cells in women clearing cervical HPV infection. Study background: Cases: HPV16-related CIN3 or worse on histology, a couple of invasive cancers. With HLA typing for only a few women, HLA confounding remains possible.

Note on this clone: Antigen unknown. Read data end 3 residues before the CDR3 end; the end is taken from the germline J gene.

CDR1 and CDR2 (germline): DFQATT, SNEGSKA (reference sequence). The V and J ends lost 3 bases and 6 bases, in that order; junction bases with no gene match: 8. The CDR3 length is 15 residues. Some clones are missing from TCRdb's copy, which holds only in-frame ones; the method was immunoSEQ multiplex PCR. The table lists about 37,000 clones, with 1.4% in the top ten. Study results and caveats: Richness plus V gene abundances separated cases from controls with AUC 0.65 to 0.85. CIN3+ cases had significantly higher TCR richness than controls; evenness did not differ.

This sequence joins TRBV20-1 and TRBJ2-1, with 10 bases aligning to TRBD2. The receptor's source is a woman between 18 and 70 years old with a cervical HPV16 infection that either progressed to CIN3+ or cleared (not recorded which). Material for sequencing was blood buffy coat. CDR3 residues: CSARSSGRWGNEQFF. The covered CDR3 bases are TGCAGTGCTAGGAGTAGCGGGAGGTGGGGCAATGAG.